The 21 T cell receptor beta chains listed next were all sequenced from one sample in a study of T cells after yellow fever vaccination. TCRdb redid the calling of the 5' RACE reads with MiXCR, one entry per CDR3 protein. The data contain about 210,000 distinct CDR3 sequences, approximately 3% of them singletons. Here the sequenced sample was CD4+ T cells sorted from PBMCs, taken 10 days after the yellow fever booster vaccination. The receptors were sampled from a young man who received the YFV17D yellow fever vaccine.

In this sample, this clonotype turned up many times. V and J are TRBV7-8 and TRBJ1-1, with D hard to call. V was shortened by 5 bases and J by 1 base, with 11 bases between the two germline ends. Germline V lookup: CDR1 SGHVS, CDR2 FQNEAQ. This CDR3 has 14 residues. This CDR3 is CASSKREGNTEAFF. CDR3 nucleotide sequence: TGTGCCAGCAGCAAAAGAGAGGGGAACACTGAAGCTTTCTTT. Drawing the rest from reference TRBV7-8 and TRBJ1-1, the complete variable domain is GAGVSQSPRYKVAKRGQDVALRCDPISGHVSLFWYQQALGQGPEFLTYFQNEAQLDKSGLPSDRFFAERPEGSVSTLKIQRTQQEDSAVYLCASSKREGNTEAFFGQGTRLTVV.

Note on this clonotype: A much more abundant neighbour one base away suggests this may be a read error. Here the CDR3 omits its conserved ending phenylalanine or tryptophan, so a read error is the likely source. This chain uses TRBV4-2 with TRBJ2-5; 10 positions match TRBD1. Germline CDR1 LGHNA, CDR2 YNFKEQ. The junction had 7 bases not matched to a gene; V was cut back by 5 bases and J by 1 base. The CDR3 covers 16 residues. The CDR3 DNA is TGTGCCAGCAGCAAAGCCGGGACAGGGGCCCAAGAGACCCAGTACTTA. Protein: CASSKAGTGAQETQYL.

The rearrangement links TRBV2 to TRBJ1-5; D gene ambiguous. Trimming stripped 3 bases from V and 3 bases from J, with 9 bases between. Germline assignment: CDR1 SNHLY and CDR2 FYNNEI. The CDR3 has 14 residues. The CDR3 nucleotides read TGTGCCAGCAGTGAGGGGAACCCCAATCAGCCCCAGCATTTT. Its translation is CASSEGNPNQPQHF.

This rearrangement joins TRBV30 to TRBJ1-3, with D possibly TRBD1 on 6 matching bases. V lost 4 bases, J lost 4 bases, and 14 bases lay in between. The CDR3 is 14 amino acids. In germline, CDR1 is GTSNPN, CDR2 SVGIG (reference sequence). In DNA, the CDR3 is TGTGCCTGGATGGGGGCAGGATCGGGAAACACCATATATTTT. It codes for CAWMGAGSGNTIYF.

This chain connects TRBV2 to TRBJ1-2; 8 nucleotides line up with TRBD1. The CDR3 sequence is 12 residues long. Unmatched junction bases numbered 4, after V lost 5 bases and J lost 8 bases. Germline CDR1 SNHLY, CDR2 FYNNEI. The CDR3 DNA follows: TGTGCCAGCAGTTCGAGGGACAGGGGCTACACCTTC. Translation: CASSSRDRGYTF.

This clonotype was picked up many times. The chain employs TRBV2 and TRBJ2-5, with D hard to call. This CDR3 contains 12 residues. Germline V gives CDR1 SNHLY, CDR2 FYNNEI. V lost 6 bases to trimming and J lost 0 bases, with 5 bases between them. The CDR3 coding sequence is TGTGCCAGCAGGGTGTACCAAGAGACCCAGTACTTC. It encodes CASRVYQETQYF. Full variable domain (remainder filled in from reference TRBV2 and TRBJ2-5): EPEVTQTPSHQVTQMGQEVILRCVPISNHLYFYWYRQILGQKVEFLVSFYNNEISEKSEIFDDQFSVERPDGSNFTLKIRSTKLEDSAMYFCASRVYQETQYFGPGTRLLVL.

The chain recombines TRBV7-2 with TRBJ2-3; 11 nucleotides match TRBD2. The CDR3 is 16 amino acids. Trimming took 5 bases from V and 0 from J; bases not matched to a gene: 4. CDR1 and CDR2 (germline): SGHTA, FQGNSA. The CDR3 loop reads CASSKLAGVSTDTQYF. CDR3 nucleotides: TGTGCCAGCAGCAAACTAGCGGGGGTGAGCACAGATACGCAGTATTTT.

This clonotype was detected ten times or more. The CDR3 DNA reads TGCAGTGCTTCCAGGGGGGGCGACACAGATACGCAGTATTTT. It is translated as CSASRGGDTDTQYF. The chain employs TRBV20-1 and TRBJ2-3; D possibly matches TRBD1 or TRBD2 (7 bases each). Germline values: CDR1 DFQATT, CDR2 SNEGSKA (reference sequence). The CDR3 is 14 amino acids. The V gene lost 5 bases and the J gene lost 2 bases, with 14 bases spanning the gap.

This clonotype appeared many times. V gene TRBV4-1 combines with J gene TRBJ1-1, with D unresolved. V gave up 1 base and J gave up 0 bases, with 6 bases separating them. Germline assignment: CDR1 MGHRA and CDR2 YSYEKL. The CDR3 covers 14 residues. CDR3 DNA sequence: TGCGCCAGCAGCCAAGTTGGCGTGAACACTGAAGCTTTCTTT. It specifies CASSQVGVNTEAFF.

The V gene is TRBV5-6, the J gene TRBJ1-1, with no clear D. V was trimmed by 6 bases and J by 7 bases, leaving 25 bases between them. Germline CDR1 is SGHDT and CDR2 is YYEEEE. The CDR3 spans 16 residues. CDR3 sequence: CASNRLGLTRSGEAFF. CDR3 sequence (DNA): TGTGCCAGCAACCGATTGGGTCTTACTAGAAGCGGTGAAGCTTTCTTT. Full variable domain (rest looked up from reference TRBV5-6 and TRBJ1-1): DAGVTQSPTHLIKTRGQQVTLRCSPKSGHDTVSWYQQALGQGPQFIFQYYEEEERQRGNFPDRFSGHQFPNYSSELNVNALLLGDSALYLCASNRLGLTRSGEAFFGQGTRLTVV.

This clonotype was detected many times. CDR3 sequence: CASSLGQAEDEQYF. CDR3 in DNA: TGCGCCAGCAGCTTGGGTCAGGCTGAGGACGAGCAGTACTTC. The chain employs TRBV5-1 and TRBJ2-7; no definite D call. V was pared by 0 bases and J by 5 bases, with 12 bases between. Germline V CDR1 and CDR2: SGHRS, YFSETQ. The CDR3 has 14 residues.

Notes on this clonotype: One end of the junction varies from germline; a read error may be responsible. The J gene is TRBJ2-1, the V gene TRBV2; possible D gene TRBD1, 6 bases. The CDR3 is 14 residues long. CDR1 is SNHLY, CDR2 FYNNEI, per germline. Here the CDR3 reads CASREGQWDNEQFF. CDR3 sequence (DNA): TGTGCCAGCAGGGAAGGACAGTGGGACAATGAGCAGTTCTTC.

This clonotype came up a few times. This sequence joins TRBV12-3 or TRBV12-4 and TRBJ1-1; TRBD1 matches 8 bases. There are 16 residues in the CDR3. The V segment lost 0 bases and the J segment 0 bases; nucleotides outside the gene matches: 3. The CDR3 nucleotides are TGTGCCAGCAGTTTAGCGCCGACAGGGGTGAACACTGAAGCTTTCTTT. It codes for CASSLAPTGVNTEAFF.

This clonotype was counted many times. This chain joins TRBV28 and TRBJ1-6, with D maybe TRBD1 (5 bases). Trimming left V 4 bases short and J 0 bases short, with 16 bases between. Germline V gene data show CDR1 as MDHEN and CDR2 as SYDVKM. This CDR3 spans 18 amino acids. The chain's CDR3 is CASSSLQGTGSYNSPLHF. The CDR3 DNA follows: TGTGCCAGCAGTTCACTCCAAGGGACCGGCTCCTATAATTCACCCCTCCACTTT.

In its sample, this clonotype was seen many times. This chain links TRBV4-3 with TRBJ1-2, with D perhaps TRBD1 (6 bases). Deletions cut 3 bases from V and 3 bases from J, with 11 bases between. Germline CDR1 LGHNA, CDR2 YSLEER. This CDR3 is built from 14 residues. The CDR3 loop reads CASSHEQGYYGYTF. CDR3 bases: TGCGCCAGCAGCCACGAACAGGGCTACTATGGCTACACCTTC.

This chain connects TRBV12-3 or TRBV12-4 to TRBJ2-2; tentatively, D is TRBD1 (6 bases). The CDR3 spans 15 residues. With 8 bases removed from V and 2 bases from J, the gap between germline ends came to 15 bases. The CDR3 reads CASHTTGLNTGELFF. For the CDR3, the DNA is TGTGCCAGCCACACGACAGGCCTCAACACCGGGGAGCTGTTTTTT.

This clonotype was observed a few times. CDR3 sequence: CASSQREALSVNTEAFF. CDR3 bases: TGCGCCAGCAGCCAAAGGGAGGCATTGAGCGTGAACACTGAAGCTTTCTTT. This rearrangement joins TRBV4-3 to TRBJ1-1; D ambiguous. Looked up from germline, CDR1 is LGHNA and CDR2 is YSLEER. This CDR3 has 17 residues. V was trimmed by 2 bases and J by 0 bases, leaving 16 bases between them.

This clonotype was counted ten times or more. The chain uses TRBV20-1 and TRBJ2-3; 9 nucleotides match TRBD2. The germline CDR1 and CDR2 sequences are DFQATT and SNEGSKA (reference sequence). This CDR3 spans 16 amino acids. With 0 bases clipped from V and 5 bases from J, the junction kept 9 bases outside the gene matches. CDR3 sequence (DNA): TGCAGTGCTAGAGATTTTGCGGGGGGGCCCGGAGATACGCAGTATTTT. Protein sequence: CSARDFAGGPGDTQYF.

Ten or more counts support this clonotype. The genes are TRBV7-2 and TRBJ1-1; D is possibly TRBD1 (5 bases). The CDR3 runs 14 residues. Per the germline V gene, CDR1 is SGHTA and CDR2 is FQGNSA. V was clipped by 5 bases and J by 6 bases, with 16 bases between them. Written as DNA, the CDR3 is TGTGCCAGCAGCCCCTCAGGGATGGATCCTGAAGCTTTCTTT. Residues: CASSPSGMDPEAFF.

This clonotype was picked up many times. The chain is built from TRBV7-2 and TRBJ2-5; the D gene is possibly TRBD1 (6 bases). Germline V gene data show CDR1 as SGHTA and CDR2 as FQGNSA. The V and J ends lost 4 bases and 10 bases respectively, with 22 bases between them. The CDR3 is 15 residues long. CDR3 coding DNA: TGTGCCAGCAGCTACAGGGAGCCCTGGGTTGGGGGCCAGTACTTC. Translated: CASSYREPWVGGQYF.

This clonotype was seen many times. The CDR3 nucleotides are TGCAGTGCTAGAGGGAATCTCCACACAGATACGCAGTATTTT. This encodes CSARGNLHTDTQYF. This chain joins TRBV20-1 and TRBJ2-3, with unresolved D. This CDR3 is built from 14 residues. V shed 1 base and J shed 2 bases, with 10 bases lying between them. CDR1 and CDR2 from the germline V gene are DFQATT and SNEGSKA (reference sequence).